One and the same sample provided the 2 T cell receptor beta chains below, sequenced in a study of T cell repertoires in cytomegalovirus infection. TCRdb processed the reads anew with MiXCR; each CDR3 protein has one entry. The sample has approximately 990,000 distinct CDR3 sequences, about a third seen once. These receptors' antigens are unknown. Sequences were derived from cultured CD8+ T cells from PBMCs, sampled from culture after CMV antigen stimulation. All receptors derive from a human donor in good health (CMV status not recorded). Some clones in this sample may be carry-over from other donors' samples.

This chain connects TRBV27 to TRBJ1-3, with D hard to call. The germline V and J ends were trimmed by 5 bases and 2 bases, with 10 bases remaining between them. Germline lookup yields CDR1 MNHEY and CDR2 SMNVEV (reference sequence). The CDR3 length is 14 residues. CDR3 DNA: TGTGCCAGCAGTGCTGGGAGCCCTGGAAACACCATATATTTT. Translation gives CASSAGSPGNTIYF.

This clonotype was found many times. This chain uses TRBV7-9 with TRBJ1-5; D not resolved. The CDR3 totals 13 residues. Germline assignment: CDR1 SEHNR and CDR2 FQNEAQ (reference sequence). Trimming removed 5 bases at V and 3 bases at J, with 8 bases between. The CDR3 is CASSRGYNQPQHF. CDR3 DNA sequence: TGTGCCAGCAGCAGAGGTTACAATCAGCCCCAGCATTTT.